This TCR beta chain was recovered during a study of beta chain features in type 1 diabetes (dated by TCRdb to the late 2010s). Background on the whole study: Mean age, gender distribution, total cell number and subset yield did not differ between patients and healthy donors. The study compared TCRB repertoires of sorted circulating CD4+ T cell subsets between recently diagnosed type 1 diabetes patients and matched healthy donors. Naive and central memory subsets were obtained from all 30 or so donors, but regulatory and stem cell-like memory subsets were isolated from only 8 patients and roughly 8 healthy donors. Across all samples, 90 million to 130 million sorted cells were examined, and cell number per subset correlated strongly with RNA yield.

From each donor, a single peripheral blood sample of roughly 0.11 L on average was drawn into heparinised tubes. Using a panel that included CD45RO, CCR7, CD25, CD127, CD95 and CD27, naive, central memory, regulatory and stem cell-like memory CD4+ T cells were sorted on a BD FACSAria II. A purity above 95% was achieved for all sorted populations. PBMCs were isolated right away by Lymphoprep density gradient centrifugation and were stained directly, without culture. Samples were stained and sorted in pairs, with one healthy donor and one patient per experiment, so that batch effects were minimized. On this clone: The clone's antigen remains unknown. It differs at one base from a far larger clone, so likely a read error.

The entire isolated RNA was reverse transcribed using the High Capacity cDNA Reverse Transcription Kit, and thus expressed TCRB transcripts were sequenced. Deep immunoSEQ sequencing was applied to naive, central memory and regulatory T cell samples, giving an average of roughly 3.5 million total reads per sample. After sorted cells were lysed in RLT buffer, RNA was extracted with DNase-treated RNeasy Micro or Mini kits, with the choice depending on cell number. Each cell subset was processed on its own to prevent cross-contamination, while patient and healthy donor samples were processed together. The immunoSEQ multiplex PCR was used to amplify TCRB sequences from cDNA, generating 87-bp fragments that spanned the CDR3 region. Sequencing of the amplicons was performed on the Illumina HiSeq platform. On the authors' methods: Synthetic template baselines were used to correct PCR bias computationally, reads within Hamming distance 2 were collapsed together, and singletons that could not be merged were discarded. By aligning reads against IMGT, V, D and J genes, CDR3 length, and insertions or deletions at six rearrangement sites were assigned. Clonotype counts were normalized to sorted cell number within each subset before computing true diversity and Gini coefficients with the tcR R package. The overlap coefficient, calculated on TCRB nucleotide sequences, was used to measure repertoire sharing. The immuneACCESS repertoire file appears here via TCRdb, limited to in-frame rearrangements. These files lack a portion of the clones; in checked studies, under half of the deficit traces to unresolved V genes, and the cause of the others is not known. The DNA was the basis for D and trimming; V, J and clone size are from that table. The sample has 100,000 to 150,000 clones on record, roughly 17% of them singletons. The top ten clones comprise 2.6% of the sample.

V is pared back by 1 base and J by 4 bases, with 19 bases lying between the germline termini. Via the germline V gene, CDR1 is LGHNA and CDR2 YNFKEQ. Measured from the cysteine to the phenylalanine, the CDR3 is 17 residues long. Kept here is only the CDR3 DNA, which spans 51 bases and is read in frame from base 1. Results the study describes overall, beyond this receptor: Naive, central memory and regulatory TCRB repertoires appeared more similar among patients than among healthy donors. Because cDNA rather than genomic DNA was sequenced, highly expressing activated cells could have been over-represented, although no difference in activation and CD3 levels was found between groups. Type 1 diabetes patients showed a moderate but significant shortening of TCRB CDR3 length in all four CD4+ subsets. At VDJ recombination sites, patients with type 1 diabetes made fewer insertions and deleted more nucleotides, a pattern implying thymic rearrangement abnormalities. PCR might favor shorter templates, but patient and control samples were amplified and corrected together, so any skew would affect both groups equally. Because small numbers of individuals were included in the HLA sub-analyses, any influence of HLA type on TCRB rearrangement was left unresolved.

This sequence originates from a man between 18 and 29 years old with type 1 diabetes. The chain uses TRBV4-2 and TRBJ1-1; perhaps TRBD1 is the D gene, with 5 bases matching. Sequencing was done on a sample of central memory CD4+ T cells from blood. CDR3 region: CASSQGILQRGVTEAFF. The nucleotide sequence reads TGTGCCAGCAGCCAAGGTATTCTCCAGAGGGGAGTCACTGAAGCTTTCTTT.